The present TCR beta chain was sequenced within a study of cytomegalovirus exposure and HLA in healthy donors. With 60 Vbeta and 13 Jbeta primers, the PCR was carried out. Generated by immunoSEQ multiplex PCR, the TCRdb table keeps only in-frame clones and is missing some. This table has approximately 220,000 clones, roughly 85% appearing once. Whole-study results and caveats: V- and J-gene trimming in TCR beta was tied to a missense DCLRE1C variant by an analysis performed later.

In regard to this clone: The antigen remains unidentified.

The receptor was derived from a man in his late teens or twenties in good health and CMV-seronegative. Source material: PBMCs.

This CDR3 is CASQQGAQETQYF. Here the CDR3 DNA reads TGCGCCAGCCAGCAGGGGGCCCAAGAGACCCAGTACTTC. The V gene is TRBV5-1, the J gene TRBJ2-5, with 8 bases lining up with TRBD1. CDR1 is SGHRS and CDR2 is YFSETQ in the germline V gene. CDR3 length equals 13 residues. J was trimmed by 1 base and V by 7 bases; bases with no gene match: 3.